These 27 T cell receptor beta chains came from one sample sequenced in a study of early stage breast cancer tumors. Method: immunoSEQ multiplex PCR; TCRdb's copy keeps in-frame clones and lacks some. The sample lists tens of thousands of clones, about three quarters occurring once. The sample comprised blood. The receptors come from a person aged 30 to 39 with breast cancer.

V gene TRBV5-1 combines with J gene TRBJ2-3; 10 bases line up with TRBD2. Germline CDR1 is SGHRS and CDR2 is YFSETQ. Unmatched junction bases numbered 9, after V lost 4 bases and J lost 4 bases. There are 16 residues in the CDR3. CDR3 nucleotide sequence: TGCGCCAGCAGCAGGCTAGCGGGAGAAAGGGCAGATACGCAGTATTTT. This sequence encodes CASSRLAGERADTQYF.

This clone turned up a few times. This chain connects TRBV7-9 to TRBJ1-2, with no clear D. Germline V gene lookup returns CDR1 SEHNR and CDR2 FQNEAQ (reference sequence). V shed 2 bases and J shed 12 bases, with 13 bases lying between them. The CDR3 is made up of 12 amino acids. In DNA, the CDR3 is TGTGCCAGCAGCTTATCAACAAGGAGGGACACCTTC. Amino acids: CASSLSTRRDTF.

A single count supports this clone. The V gene is TRBV2, the J gene TRBJ2-1; 9 bases map to TRBD2. The CDR3 contains 14 residues. Germline-derived CDR1 and CDR2 are SNHLY and FYNNEI. Trimming cost V 6 bases and J 4 bases; bases outside gene matches: 4. CDR3 DNA: TGTGCCAGCAGGGGTAGCGGGGGATACAATGAGCAGTTCTTC. Encoded protein: CASRGSGGYNEQFF. Variable domain in full (rest from reference TRBV2 and TRBJ2-1): EPEVTQTPSHQVTQMGQEVILRCVPISNHLYFYWYRQILGQKVEFLVSFYNNEISEKSEIFDDQFSVERPDGSNFTLKIRSTKLEDSAMYFCASRGSGGYNEQFFGPGTRLTVL.

The V call is TRBV7-2, the J call TRBJ2-7, with TRBD1 matching over 8 bases. Germline assignment: CDR1 SGHTA and CDR2 FQGNSA. The CDR3 has 15 residues. V was clipped by 1 base and J by 4 bases; unmatched bases: 6. The CDR3 bases are TGTGCCAGCAGCTTAGACAGGGGGAGTTCATACGAGCAGTACTTC. As protein: CASSLDRGSSYEQYF.

V gene TRBV5-8 combines with J gene TRBJ2-5, with 11 bases matching TRBD2. V trimming: 0 bases; J trimming: 5 bases; junction bases outside the gene matches: 3. CDR1 and CDR2 (germline): SGHTS, YDEGEE. The CDR3 runs 15 residues. The DNA for the CDR3 is TGTGCCAGCAGCTTGGTACTAGCGGGAGTTGAGACCCAGTACTTC. It specifies CASSLVLAGVETQYF.

The DNA of the CDR3 is TGTGCCAGCAGCTTAGGGGGGACAGGCCCACAAGAGACCCAGTACTTC. It codes for CASSLGGTGPQETQYF. V and J are TRBV11-2 and TRBJ2-5, with 8 bases fitting TRBD1. The CDR3 sequence is 16 residues long. The V gene's germline CDR1 is SGHAT and CDR2 FQNNGV. Losses at the gene ends were 1 base for V and 2 bases for J; bases not matched to a gene: 6.

The chain links TRBV10-3 to TRBJ1-2; 9 bases agree with TRBD1. The germline V gene has CDR1 ENHRY and CDR2 SYGVKD. The CDR3 is 14 amino acids. The junction had 12 bases not matched to a gene; V was cut back by 8 bases and J by 8 bases. The CDR3 loop reads CAILEQQGAVGYTF. The DNA of the CDR3 is TGTGCCATCCTGGAACAACAGGGGGCTGTGGGCTACACCTTC.

This rearrangement joins TRBV7-8 to TRBJ2-7; 9 bases match TRBD2. The CDR3 loop spans 15 amino acids. Germline V lookup: CDR1 SGHVS, CDR2 FQNEAQ. Trimming removed 5 bases from V and 0 bases from J; junction bases left unmatched: 5. The CDR3 sequence is CASSAGLAHSYEQYF. The CDR3 DNA is TGTGCCAGCAGCGCAGGACTAGCGCACTCCTACGAGCAGTACTTC.

V usage is TRBV7-2 and J usage is TRBJ2-7, with D possibly being TRBD1 or TRBD2 (7 bases each). The V and J ends lost 5 bases and 3 bases respectively, with 17 bases between them. Germline CDR1 and CDR2: SGHTA and FQGNSA. The CDR3 is 15 residues long. Here the CDR3 reads CASSLPTGRDYEQYF. The DNA of the CDR3 is TGTGCCAGCAGCCTACCGACAGGGAGGGACTACGAGCAGTACTTC. Filled out from reference TRBV7-2 and TRBJ2-7, the complete variable domain reads GAGVSQSPSNKVTEKGKDVELRCDPISGHTALYWYRQSLGQGLEFLIYFQGNSAPDKSGLPSDRFSAERTGGSVSTLTIQRTQQEDSAVYLCASSLPTGRDYEQYFGPGTRLTVT.

This chain uses TRBV9 with TRBJ2-1; TRBD2 is a possible D gene (5 bases). V was trimmed by 0 bases and J by 13 bases, leaving 14 bases between them. The CDR3 contains 13 residues. CDR1 and CDR2 from the germline V gene are SGDLS and YYNGEE. CDR3 in amino acids: CASSVDIRRIQFF. The CDR3 DNA follows: TGTGCCAGCAGCGTAGATATTAGGAGGATACAGTTCTTC.

The chain is built from TRBV11-2 and TRBJ2-5, with 13 bases aligning to TRBD2. The CDR3 covers 16 residues. The germline V gene has CDR1 SGHAT and CDR2 FQNNGV. The trim removed 1 base at V and 5 bases at J, leaving 4 bases unmatched. The CDR3 coding sequence is TGTGCCAGCAGCTTAGGGGGACTAGCGGGAAGGGAGACCCAGTACTTC. Its protein product is CASSLGGLAGRETQYF.

The chain recombines TRBV28 with TRBJ1-1, with D perhaps matching TRBD1 (5 bases). V was pared by 2 bases and J by 10 bases, with 14 bases between. CDR3 length: 13 residues. Germline CDR1 reads MDHEN; CDR2 reads SYDVKM. The CDR3 nucleotides read TGTGCCAGCAGTTTACGTCAGGGAGGTGGAGCTTTCTTT. Amino acid sequence: CASSLRQGGGAFF.

In DNA, the CDR3 is TGTGCCAGCAGCCCCGATTTGAGGGGGAGGAATGAGCAGTTCTTC. Amino acids: CASSPDLRGRNEQFF. The V and J genes are TRBV11-3 and TRBJ2-1; D possibly uses TRBD1 or TRBD2 (6 bases each). The CDR3 extends over 15 amino acids. V lost 5 bases, J lost 7 bases, and 18 bases lay in between. Germline V CDR1 and CDR2: SGHNT, YENEEA.

The rearrangement uses TRBV2 and TRBJ1-5, with a possible D match to TRBD1 (6 bases). Germline-derived CDR1 and CDR2 are SNHLY and FYNNEI. The germline V and J ends were trimmed by 3 bases and 5 bases, with 11 bases remaining between them. The CDR3 loop spans 14 amino acids. DNA for the CDR3: TGTGCCAGCAGTGAGGCGGACAGTGATCAGCCCCAGCATTTT. It translates to CASSEADSDQPQHF. The full variable domain, in which reference TRBV2 and TRBJ1-5 provide the parts outside the CDR3, is EPEVTQTPSHQVTQMGQEVILRCVPISNHLYFYWYRQILGQKVEFLVSFYNNEISEKSEIFDDQFSVERPDGSNFTLKIRSTKLEDSAMYFCASSEADSDQPQHFGDGTRLSIL.

This chain uses TRBV30 with TRBJ2-7; TRBD2 matches 9 bases. V lost 1 base and J lost 5; bases outside the gene matches: 9. CDR3 size: 15 residues. Germline V gene data show CDR1 as GTSNPN and CDR2 as SVGIG (reference sequence). CDR3: CAWSGAGGRVDEQYF. The CDR3 nucleotides read TGTGCCTGGAGTGGGGCGGGAGGGAGAGTCGACGAGCAGTACTTC.

This clone was found a few times. The chain carries TRBV15 and TRBJ1-4, with D perhaps TRBD1 (6 bases). Germline CDR1 reads LNHNV; CDR2 reads YYDKDF (reference sequence). The CDR3 covers 14 residues. V was cut by 0 bases and J by 6 bases, with 8 bases left in between. The CDR3 sequence: CATSREQGDEKLFF. In DNA, the CDR3 is TGTGCCACCAGCAGAGAACAGGGTGATGAAAAACTGTTTTTT.

V usage is TRBV6-1 and J usage is TRBJ2-7; D unclear. V lost 8 bases, J lost 6 bases, and 14 bases lay in between. Per germline, CDR1 MNHNS and CDR2 SASEGT. CDR3 length equals 12 residues. CDR3 amino acids: CASSRPSLEQYF. The CDR3 nucleotides read TGTGCCAGCTCTCGGCCTTCCCTCGAGCAGTACTTC.

This clone was recorded only once. The chain employs TRBV4-2 and TRBJ2-3; 12 positions agree with TRBD1. The J segment lost 6 bases and the V segment lost 2 bases, leaving 6 bases of the junction unmatched. The CDR3 sequence is 16 residues long. Germline V gene data show CDR1 as LGHNA and CDR2 as YNFKEQ. CDR3 sequence reads: CASSQHFGTGGDTQYF. The CDR3 DNA sequence: TGTGCCAGCAGCCAACACTTCGGGACAGGGGGCGATACGCAGTATTTT.

The chain joins TRBV6-1 to TRBJ2-2; TRBD1 matches 7 bases. Trimming removed 3 bases from V and 1 base from J; junction bases left unmatched: 5. The germline V gene encodes CDR1 MNHNS and CDR2 SASEGT. This CDR3 region has 16 residues. CDR3 region: CASSDTGVGNTGELFF. For the CDR3, the DNA is TGTGCCAGCAGTGATACAGGGGTAGGGAACACCGGGGAGCTGTTTTTT.

J is TRBJ1-5 and V is TRBV7-2; perhaps TRBD1 as D (5 bases). This CDR3 comprises 13 residues. V lost 6 bases and J lost 4, with 10 bases in between. The germline CDR1 and CDR2 sequences are SGHTA and FQGNSA. The CDR3 DNA reads TGTGCCAGCAGTACACAGGAAAATCAGCCCCAGCATTTT. It is translated as CASSTQENQPQHF.

The CDR3 bases are TGTGCCAGCAGCTTAGCCCTCGTTAAGTCGGAGACCCAGTACTTC. Translation: CASSLALVKSETQYF. The chain links TRBV7-2 to TRBJ2-5, with D hard to call. Germline V gene data show CDR1 as SGHTA and CDR2 as FQGNSA. V was cut by 0 bases and J by 5 bases, with 13 bases left in between. The CDR3 consists of 15 residues.

The gene calls are TRBV12-5 and TRBJ2-7; TRBD1 aligns across 8 bases. The CDR3 is 14 amino acids. The V and J ends lost 3 bases and 2 bases, in that order; junction bases with no gene match: 3. Germline V gene lookup returns CDR1 LGHNT and CDR2 FRNRAP. CDR3 nucleotide sequence: TGTGCTAGTGGTTTAGGGACAGGTGCCTACGAGCAGTACTTC. Amino acids: CASGLGTGAYEQYF.

The rearrangement uses TRBV4-3 and TRBJ2-7, with D unclear. There are 16 residues in the CDR3. CDR1 and CDR2 (germline): LGHNA, YSLEER. V was cut by 1 base and J by 2 bases, with 15 bases left in between. The CDR3, as DNA: TGCGCCAGCAGCCAAGCAGGACCGGTTCTAACCTACGAGCAGTACTTC. Protein sequence: CASSQAGPVLTYEQYF.

V usage is TRBV4-2 and J usage is TRBJ2-7; 10 bases agree with TRBD2. The CDR3 runs to 15 residues. Trimming cost V 0 bases and J 4 bases; bases outside gene matches: 3. Germline lookup yields CDR1 LGHNA and CDR2 YNFKEQ. Here the CDR3 DNA reads TGTGCCAGCAGCCAAGAACTAGCGGGGTTATACGAGCAGTACTTC. Translated, it gives CASSQELAGLYEQYF.

The chain has TRBV5-1 and TRBJ2-1; 11 nucleotides align to TRBD2. From germline, CDR1 is SGHRS and CDR2 YFSETQ. J lost 0 bases, V lost 3 bases, and 2 bases had no gene match. The CDR3 is made up of 16 amino acids. The CDR3 bases are TGCGCCAGCAGCTCTAGCGGGAGGAGCTCCTACAATGAGCAGTTCTTC. Residues: CASSSSGRSSYNEQFF.

Written as DNA, the CDR3 is TGCAGCGTTGTACCCCATAACTATGGCTACACCTTC. Protein sequence: CSVVPHNYGYTF. The chain joins TRBV29-1 to TRBJ1-2; no reliable D call. The germline gives CDR1 SQVTM, CDR2 ANQGSEA. The V end lost 4 bases, the J end lost 1 base, and 7 bases lay between the germline ends. This CDR3 has 12 residues.

The rearrangement links TRBV13 to TRBJ2-1; 15 nucleotides agree with TRBD2. Germline lookup yields CDR1 PRHDT and CDR2 FYEKMQ (reference sequence). J lost 0 bases, V lost 5 bases, and 8 bases had no gene match. The CDR3 is 19 amino acids. This CDR3 is CASSRGLAGGHSSYNEQFF. CDR3 coding DNA: TGTGCCAGCAGCCGGGGACTAGCGGGAGGTCACAGCTCCTACAATGAGCAGTTCTTC.